Included here is one T cell receptor (beta chain) sequence, with context. Its antigen is not known. The CDR3 has 16 amino acids. CDR1 LGHNA and CDR2 YNFKEQ come from the germline V gene. Trimming pared 4 bases from V and 4 bases from J, leaving 19 bases between. This entry belongs to a study of response to subunit inactivated influenza vaccine. General observations from the study: After each seasonal influenza vaccination, few new T cells are recruited, the authors suggested.

In TCRdb, the RT-PCR reads were re-called with MiXCR into one record per CDR3 protein. The top ten hold about 9.4% of the sample, which has 290,000 or so distinct CDR3 sequences, roughly 22% seen once. The source of this sequence is a man aged 50 to 69 who received an inactivated influenza vaccine. The chain uses TRBV4-2 and TRBJ1-2; tentatively, D is TRBD1 (6 bases). This material consisted of PBMCs from blood, taken 21 months after vaccination. In nucleotides, the CDR3 is TGTGCCAGCAGCCTCGAGACAGGATCTCTCGGCTATGGCTACACCTTC. Residues: CASSLETGSLGYGYTF.